Listed below are T cell receptor beta chains from one sample, sequenced in a study of cytomegalovirus exposure and HLA in healthy donors. Using immunoSEQ multiplex PCR, the repertoire was profiled, and TCRdb retains in-frame clones only, with some absent. Seen here are 150,000 or so clones, approximately 91% observed once, and the top ten hold around 3.4%. Sequencing used PBMCs. Every receptor here comes from a woman between 18 and 29 years old in good health and CMV-seropositive. Each CDR3 is given without its conserved first and last residue. The order of the fields is clone size, D gene, V gene, CDR3 protein. D genes are given only for firm matches. A row's size may be missing; if present it is once, few, many or a size class.

>.|TRBD2|TRBV30
AWIGSGTSYEQY
>.|TRBD1|TRBV15
ATSRDRIPNTEAF
>.|.|TRBV6-5
ASSANRGHYGYT
>.|.|TRBV7-2
ASSPYRPGSNQPQH
>.|TRBD2|TRBV6-1
ASSMGLAAYNEQF
>.|.|TRBV11-3
ASSLDRDTIQY
>.|.|TRBV7-3
ASSPRELARNEQF
>.|.|TRBV9
ASSPREGEVIQY
>.|.|TRBV6-1
ASSGGTTSGNTIY
>.|TRBD1|TRBV19
ASNFRDRANEQY
>.|.|TRBV6-5
ASSYSLVSSYEQY
>.|TRBD2|TRBV13
ASSGTGTSTGELF
>.|TRBD2|TRBV10-3
AIKNSGGVYEQY
>.|TRBD2|TRBV5-4
ASSGSGTYNEQF
>.|TRBD1|TRBV30
AWKKGARGANVLT
>.|.|TRBV7-2
ASLSPPSETQY
>.|.|TRBV30
AWSVQAGVPYEQY
>once|TRBD2|TRBV10-2
ASTPPPAGYHEQY
>.|TRBD2|TRBV30
AWDTSGMYNEQF
>once|.|TRBV2
ASSTTRADTQY
>.|.|TRBV9
ASSVGGGTGEQY
>.|.|TRBV4-3
ASSQDLISGASNTGELF
>.|.|TRBV5-1
ASSPDSYGYT
>.|TRBD2|TRBV7-8
ASSFSGQGTDTQY
>.|TRBD2|TRBV7-9
ASSLTPPLLAGQPEQF
>.|.|TRBV7-9
ASSLQGTNTEAF
>.|.|TRBV27
ASSSRGWANVLT
>.|TRBD2|TRBV7-2
ASSLEAPSGAREQY
>.|.|TRBV7-2
ASSLAGQGSYGYT
>.|.|TRBV9
ASSPDGLGVNEQF
>.|.|TRBV29-1
SVEPAGNEQF
>.|.|TRBV27
ASRFSDILNEQF
>.|TRBD1|TRBV30
AWSPGQGAAETQY
>.|TRBD1|TRBV5-1
ASSLGQGAPNTEAF
>once|.|TRBV11-3
ASSLGGPNTEAF
>.|TRBD2|TRBV5-1
ASSLAGTPGGEQY
>.|.|TRBV2
ASARLRVGGNTIY
>.|TRBD1|TRBV27
ASSSGGDEQF
>.|.|TRBV9
ASSPSGRQNTEAF
>.|TRBD2|TRBV4-2
ASSQELAGRQY
>once|TRBD2|TRBV30
AWSNPGTSGWKTQY
>.|TRBD1|TRBV10-2
ASRAGQGGDYGYT
>.|.|TRBV2
ASSEALRAGDYGYT
>.|.|TRBV28
ASSSIPGGRDTEAF